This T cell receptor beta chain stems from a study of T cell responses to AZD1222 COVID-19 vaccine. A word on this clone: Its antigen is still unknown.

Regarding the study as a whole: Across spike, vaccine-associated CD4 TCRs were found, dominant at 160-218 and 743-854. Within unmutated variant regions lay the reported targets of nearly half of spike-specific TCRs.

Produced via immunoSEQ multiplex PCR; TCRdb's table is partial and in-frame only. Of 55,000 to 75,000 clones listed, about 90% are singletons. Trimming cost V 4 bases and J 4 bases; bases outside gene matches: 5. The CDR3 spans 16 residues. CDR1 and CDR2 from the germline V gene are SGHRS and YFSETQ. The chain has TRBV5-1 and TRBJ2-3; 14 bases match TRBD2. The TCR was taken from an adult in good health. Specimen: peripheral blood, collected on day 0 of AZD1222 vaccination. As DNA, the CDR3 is TGCGCCAGCAGCCCGCCGACTAGCGGGAGGGCAGATACGCAGTATTTT. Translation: CASSPPTSGRADTQYF.